This T cell receptor (beta chain) originates from a study of beta chain features in type 1 diabetes. CDR1 and CDR2 (germline): MNHEY, SVGAGI. CDR3 length: 15 residues. Study-wide points: Compared to healthy donors, patients appeared to have naive, central memory and Treg TCRB repertoires that were more alike. Moderate yet significant TCRB CDR3 shortening was seen in Type 1 diabetes patients in all four CD4+ subsets.

Purity of each sorted population was above 95%. There are a few counts of this clone. Antigen: not known. Sequenced material consisted of expressed TCRB transcripts (all of the isolated RNA was reverse transcribed). Profiled with immunoSEQ multiplex PCR; TCRdb holds only in-frame clones, not every one. The sample yields more than 250,000 clones, over 11% seen once. The rearrangement uses TRBV6-5 and TRBJ2-5; 8 nucleotides line up with TRBD1. The J call is doubtful: the DNA matches TRBJ2-7 better. The specimen was naive CD4+ T cells from blood. This receptor was taken from a man aged 25 to 40 with type 1 diabetes. The CDR3 DNA reads as TGTGCCAGCACCTCGGACAGGGCTGGCTCCTACGAGCAGTACTTC. Its protein product is CASTSDRAGSYEQYF.